Listed here are 24 T cell receptor beta chains from one sample, sequenced in a study of persistence of HIV-infected CD4 T cells. This was the immunoSEQ version 4 assay in survey mode. TCRdb's table, derived via immunoSEQ multiplex PCR, lists solely in-frame clones and lacks some. The sample records 25,000 to 35,000 clones, roughly three quarters being singletons. These TCRs' antigens remain unknown. Overlapping HIV-1 Gag 15-mer peptides at approximately 1 ug per peptide per mL were used. Sorting selected CD4+ T cells upregulating both CD40 ligand and CD69. This sample comprised CD4+ T cells sorted from PBMCs after roughly 19-hour stimulation, obtained from a patient who received antiretroviral therapy. The receptor set was obtained from an adult man with HIV who was CMV-seropositive.

This clone was seen once. The chain links TRBV27 to TRBJ1-2; D is ambiguous. V was clipped by 6 bases and J by 8 bases, with 13 bases between them. CDR3 size: 12 residues. CDR1 MNHEY and CDR2 SMNVEV come from the germline V gene (reference sequence). The CDR3 sequence is CASSPSGRGYTF. The CDR3 nucleotides are TGTGCCAGCAGCCCAAGCGGGAGAGGCTACACCTTC.

This chain connects TRBV3-1 (or the pseudogene TRBV3-2) to TRBJ2-3; maybe TRBD2 (7 bases). Trimming took off 1 base at V and 8 bases at J, with 22 bases between the two ends. This CDR3 contains 17 residues. CDR1 LGHDT and CDR2 YNNKEL come from the germline V gene (reference sequence). The CDR3 loop reads CASSQVLIGGPSSTQYF. The CDR3 DNA reads as TGTGCCAGCAGCCAAGTTTTGATCGGGGGGCCTTCTTCTACGCAGTATTTT.

The V and J genes are TRBV6-5 and TRBJ1-2; 7 nucleotides match TRBD1. Germline-derived CDR1 and CDR2 are MNHEY and SVGAGI. This CDR3 is built from 13 residues. The V and J ends lost 5 bases and 4 bases, in that order; junction bases with no gene match: 4. The chain's CDR3 is CASSPTGIYGYTF. Written as DNA, the CDR3 is TGTGCCAGCAGTCCGACAGGGATCTATGGCTACACCTTC.

The chain is built from TRBV20-1 and TRBJ2-1; possibly TRBD1 for D (5 bases). The V and J ends lost 3 bases and 7 bases respectively, with 13 bases between them. The CDR3 runs 13 residues. Germline lookup yields CDR1 DFQATT and CDR2 SNEGSKA (reference sequence). As DNA, the CDR3 is TGCAGTGCTAGTAATCAGGGTCGGAATGAGCAGTTCTTC. It yields the protein CSASNQGRNEQFF.

This clone was seen only a few times. CDR3 loop: CASGSPGTDGRNQPQHF. The CDR3 DNA reads TGTGCTAGTGGTTCACCCGGGACAGACGGGCGCAATCAGCCCCAGCATTTT. The chain links TRBV12-5 to TRBJ1-5, with TRBD1 matching over 7 bases. Per germline, CDR1 LGHNT and CDR2 FRNRAP. V lost 4 bases, J lost 2 bases, and 11 bases stayed unmatched. This CDR3 has 17 amino acids.

The chain combines TRBV10-3 with TRBJ1-2; D is unclear. CDR3 size: 12 residues. V lost 2 bases, J lost 4 bases, and 5 bases lay in between. Germline loops: CDR1 ENHRY, CDR2 SYGVKD. CDR3 residues: CAISEGTYGYTF. The CDR3 DNA follows: TGTGCCATCAGTGAGGGCACCTATGGCTACACCTTC.

V and J are TRBV18 and TRBJ1-4, with a tentative D call TRBD1 (6 bases). Germline CDR1 reads KGHSH; CDR2 reads LQKENI. V was pared by 2 bases and J by 0 bases, with 13 bases between. The length of the CDR3 is 17 residues. As DNA, the CDR3 is TGTGCCAGCTCACCAGAGGGGGACTCAGCAACTAATGAAAAACTGTTTTTT. Translated, it gives CASSPEGDSATNEKLFF.

The chain has TRBV3-1 (or the pseudogene TRBV3-2) and TRBJ2-1; D gene ambiguous. Germline CDR1 and CDR2: LGHDT and YNNKEL (reference sequence). CDR3 length: 12 amino acids. With 4 bases removed from V and 12 bases from J, the gap between germline ends came to 13 bases. The CDR3 spells CASSLPQSVQFF. The CDR3 DNA sequence: TGTGCCAGCAGCCTGCCCCAATCGGTGCAGTTCTTC.

The chain employs TRBV30 and TRBJ1-4, with 9 bases aligning to TRBD1. J lost 8 bases, V lost 1 base, and 5 bases had no gene match. Germline V gene lookup returns CDR1 GTSNPN and CDR2 SVGIG (reference sequence). The CDR3 sequence is 14 residues long. For the CDR3, the DNA is TGTGCCTGGAGTGAAGGACAGGGGTACGAAAAACTGTTTTTT. It encodes CAWSEGQGYEKLFF. Together with reference TRBV30 and TRBJ1-4, the CDR3 gives the full variable domain: SQTIHQWPATLVQPVGSPLSLECTVEGTSNPNLYWYRQAAGRGLQLLFYSVGIGQISSEVPQNLSASRPQDRQFILSSKKLLLSDSGFYLCAWSEGQGYEKLFFGSGTQLSVL.

The V call is TRBV9, the J call TRBJ2-2; no firm D call. The V end lost 6 bases, the J end lost 0 bases, and 3 bases lay between the germline ends. CDR3 length: 12 residues. Germline V lookup: CDR1 SGDLS, CDR2 YYNGEE. CDR3 sequence: CASNTNTGELFF. For the CDR3, the DNA is TGTGCCAGCAATACGAACACCGGGGAGCTGTTTTTT.

The chain has TRBV4-2 and TRBJ1-2; TRBD1 is a possible D gene (5 bases). This CDR3 spans 13 amino acids. V lost 4 bases, J lost 8 bases, and 14 bases lay in between. Germline CDR1 LGHNA, CDR2 YNFKEQ. CDR3 region: CASSPLQGNGYTF. In DNA, the CDR3 is TGTGCCAGCAGCCCACTCCAGGGAAACGGCTACACCTTC.

The chain combines TRBV5-1 with TRBJ2-2, with D perhaps matching TRBD1 or TRBD2 (5 bases each). The V end lost 0 bases, the J end lost 4 bases, and 16 bases lay between the germline ends. Germline CDR1 SGHRS, CDR2 YFSETQ. The CDR3 sequence is 17 residues long. CDR3: CASSLGDGAGTTGELFF. CDR3 DNA: TGCGCCAGCAGCTTGGGTGACGGGGCCGGGACCACCGGGGAGCTGTTTTTT.

This clone has a handful of counts. The chain recombines TRBV27 with TRBJ2-7; perhaps TRBD1 as D (8 bases). Trimming cost V 6 bases and J 6 bases, with 18 bases left between them. The germline gives CDR1 MNHEY, CDR2 SMNVEV (reference sequence). The CDR3 loop spans 14 amino acids. CDR3 sequence: CASRGGDRNAEQYF. CDR3 nucleotides: TGTGCCAGCAGGGGGGGGGACAGGAACGCCGAGCAGTACTTC.

The chain links TRBV6-1 to TRBJ2-2, with D hard to call. The germline V and J ends were trimmed by 3 bases and 0 bases, with 14 bases remaining between them. Germline loops: CDR1 MNHNS, CDR2 SASEGT. The CDR3 runs to 17 residues. In DNA, the CDR3 is TGTGCCAGCAGTGATGGGGTCAGGCCCCCGAACACCGGGGAGCTGTTTTTT. Protein product: CASSDGVRPPNTGELFF.

This clone was recorded a few times. This chain joins TRBV3-1 (or the pseudogene TRBV3-2) and TRBJ1-5, with unresolved D. This CDR3 has 13 residues. V was cut by 6 bases and J by 7 bases, with 13 bases left in between. Germline CDR1 is LGHDT and CDR2 is YNNKEL (reference sequence). The CDR3 loop reads CASSGGLGQPQHF. As DNA, the CDR3 is TGTGCCAGCAGTGGCGGCCTAGGACAGCCCCAGCATTTT.

This sequence joins TRBV5-8 and TRBJ1-5; 7 nucleotides align to TRBD1. CDR1 is SGHTS, CDR2 YDEGEE, per germline. The CDR3 is made up of 19 amino acids. V trimming: 4 bases; J trimming: 8 bases; junction bases outside the gene matches: 24. Written as DNA, the CDR3 is TGTGCCAGCAGCCTCGTGACAGGGATCAGGATCTCAGGTCGGGAGCCCCAGCATTTT. Amino acid sequence: CASSLVTGIRISGREPQHF.

The chain combines TRBV7-9 with TRBJ2-1; 7 positions match TRBD1. This CDR3 has 13 amino acids. Unmatched junction bases numbered 7, after V lost 5 bases and J lost 9 bases. CDR1 and CDR2 from the germline V gene are SEHNR and FQNEAQ (reference sequence). This chain's CDR3 is CASSLRQGGEQFF. The CDR3, as DNA: TGTGCCAGCAGCCTCCGACAGGGTGGTGAGCAGTTCTTC.

The chain combines TRBV10-3 with TRBJ2-1, with TRBD2 as a possible D gene (6 bases). This CDR3 is built from 15 residues. V gave up 8 bases and J gave up 5 bases, with 19 bases separating them. In germline, CDR1 is ENHRY, CDR2 SYGVKD. As DNA, the CDR3 is TGTGCCATCGGCCGGGGAGCAGGGACTGACAATGAGCAGTTCTTC. Protein sequence: CAIGRGAGTDNEQFF.

This chain joins TRBV19 and TRBJ1-5; no definite D call. Trimming left V 1 base short and J 3 bases short, with 7 bases between. The CDR3 has 14 amino acids. Germline lookup yields CDR1 LNHDA and CDR2 SQIVND (reference sequence). DNA for the CDR3: TGTGCCAGTAGTATAGGTCTATTCAATCAGCCCCAGCATTTT. Translation: CASSIGLFNQPQHF.

This clone showed up just a few times. The rearrangement links TRBV5-1 to TRBJ2-2; D perhaps matches TRBD2 (5 bases). The germline V and J ends were trimmed by 4 bases and 5 bases, with 24 bases remaining between them. CDR3 size: 18 residues. CDR1 and CDR2 from the germline V gene are SGHRS and YFSETQ. The CDR3 sequence: CASSRYPSREIGTGELFF. The CDR3 region has the DNA TGCGCCAGCAGCCGTTATCCTTCAAGGGAGATTGGGACCGGGGAGCTGTTTTTT.

The chain is built from TRBV2 and TRBJ2-1; 7 bases match TRBD1. Unmatched junction bases numbered 10, after V lost 7 bases and J lost 7 bases. The CDR3 totals 14 residues. Germline lookup yields CDR1 SNHLY and CDR2 FYNNEI. The CDR3 DNA reads as TGTGCCAGCACTGCTGGGACAGCCCAAAATGAGCAGTTCTTC. It translates to CASTAGTAQNEQFF.

This clone is medium-sized in the sample. This chain joins TRBV7-9 and TRBJ1-1, with TRBD1 as a possible D gene (6 bases). The CDR3 has 14 amino acids. Germline V gene sequence: CDR1 SEHNR, CDR2 FQNEAQ (reference sequence). With 7 bases removed from V and 6 bases from J, the gap between germline ends came to 18 bases. The CDR3: CASTIGGEKAEAFF. CDR3 DNA: TGTGCCAGCACCATAGGGGGGGAAAAGGCTGAAGCTTTCTTT.

The V call is TRBV27, the J call TRBJ2-7; TRBD1 agrees at 8 bases. The CDR3 contains 14 residues. The V gene's germline CDR1 is MNHEY and CDR2 SMNVEV (reference sequence). With 5 bases clipped from V and 2 bases from J, the junction kept 5 bases outside the gene matches. CDR3 coding DNA: TGTGCCAGCAGTCCCGGACAGGGCCCCTACGAGCAGTACTTC. It yields the protein CASSPGQGPYEQYF.

V usage is TRBV19 and J usage is TRBJ1-6; 9 nucleotides line up with TRBD1. The germline V gene encodes CDR1 LNHDA and CDR2 SQIVND (reference sequence). The J segment lost 10 bases and the V segment lost 3 bases, leaving 13 bases of the junction unmatched. CDR3 length: 17 residues. Written as DNA, the CDR3 is TGTGCCAGTAGTATCCGGGACAGGGACGCGCGTTGGTCACCCCTCCACTTT. It encodes CASSIRDRDARWSPLHF.